This T cell receptor (beta chain) was captured in a study of blood T cell repertoires in COVID-19. Across the study: Material from acute and convalescent COVID-19 was sourced from the United States, Italy and Spain. T cells, B-cell-depleted T cells, or PBMCs provided the cDNA or gDNA that served as material.

V shed 2 bases and J 0 bases; nucleotides not matched to a gene: 11. Germline V lookup: CDR1 MNHEY, CDR2 SMNVEV (reference sequence). CDR3 length: 19 amino acids. In the original workflow: Nucleated cell counts were estimated from reference gene primer amplification. Sequencing used immunoSEQ multiplex PCR; TCRdb keeps in-frame clones, though not all of them. The V and J calls and clone size are taken from that table; D and trimming were inferred from the DNA. The sample has fewer than 450,000 clones, 85% to 90% seen once; the top ten hold approximately 7.3%. The source of this sequence is a woman aged 65 to 85 with COVID-19, enrolled during active disease. The source material was peripheral blood. The chain employs TRBV27 and TRBJ2-2; the match to TRBD1 covers 8 bases. CDR3 nucleotide sequence: TGTGCCAGCAGTTTAGGGACAGGAGGACTGATCGCGAACACCGGGGAGCTGTTTTTT. Protein product: CASSLGTGGLIANTGELFF.